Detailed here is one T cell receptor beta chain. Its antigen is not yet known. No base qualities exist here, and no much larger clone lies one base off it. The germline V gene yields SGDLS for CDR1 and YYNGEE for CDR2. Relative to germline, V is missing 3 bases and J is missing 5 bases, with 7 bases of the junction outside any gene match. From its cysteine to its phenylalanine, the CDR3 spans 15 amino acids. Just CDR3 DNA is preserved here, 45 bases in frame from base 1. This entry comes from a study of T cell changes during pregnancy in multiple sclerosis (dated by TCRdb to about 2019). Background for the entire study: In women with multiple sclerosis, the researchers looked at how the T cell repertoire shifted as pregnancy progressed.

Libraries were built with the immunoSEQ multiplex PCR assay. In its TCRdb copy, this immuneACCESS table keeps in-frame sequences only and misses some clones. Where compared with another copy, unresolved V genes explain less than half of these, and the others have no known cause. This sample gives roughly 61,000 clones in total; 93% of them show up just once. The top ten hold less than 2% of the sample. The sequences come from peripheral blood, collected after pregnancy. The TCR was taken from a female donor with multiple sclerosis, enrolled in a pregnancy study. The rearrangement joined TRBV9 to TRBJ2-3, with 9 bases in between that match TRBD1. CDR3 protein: CASSDRQGDGDTQYF. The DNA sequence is TGTGCCAGCAGCGACCGACAGGGGGATGGAGATACGCAGTATTTT.